These 11 T cell receptor beta chains share one sample of origin, sequenced in a study of CD8 T cells in ankylosing spondylitis. No cognate antigen is known for these TCRs. Using its own MiXCR run on the 5' RACE reads, TCRdb lists one record per CDR3 protein. The sample shows more than 600,000 distinct CDR3 sequences, 15% to 20% of them seen only once. Study-wide results and caveats: For ankylosing spondylitis blood, a TCR beta motif of eight or nine highly homologous variants appeared characteristic.

The sequenced material came from blood, either unsorted or a sorted T cell fraction (not recorded which). The receptors shown here come from a male donor with ankylosing spondylitis.

This clonotype came up a few times. The rearrangement uses TRBV7-3 and TRBJ2-7; the D call may be TRBD1 or TRBD2 (6 bases each). The CDR3 is 15 amino acids. The germline V and J ends were trimmed by 5 bases and 0 bases, with 14 bases remaining between them. CDR1 SGHTA and CDR2 FQGTGA come from the germline V gene. The CDR3 DNA reads as TGTGCCAGCAGCCCCCAAGGGGGGAACTCCTACGAGCAGTACTTC. Translation gives CASSPQGGNSYEQYF.

The rearrangement uses TRBV18 and TRBJ2-3; 8 bases match TRBD2. CDR3 length: 17 amino acids. With V trimmed by 6 bases and J by 2 bases, 13 bases remained unmatched. Germline lookup yields CDR1 KGHSH and CDR2 LQKENI. Here the CDR3 DNA reads TGTGCCAGCTCGGCGCGGGGGGTAGCGGCGACCACAGATACGCAGTATTTT. It codes for CASSARGVAATTDTQYF. Full variable domain (rest looked up from reference TRBV18 and TRBJ2-3): NAGVMQNPRHLVRRRGQEARLRCSPMKGHSHVYWYRQLPEEGLKFMVYLQKENIIDESGMPKERFSAEFPKEGPSILRIQQVVRGDSAAYFCASSARGVAATTDTQYFGPGTRLTVL.

The rearrangement links TRBV13 to TRBJ2-3; 14 bases match TRBD2. The CDR3 runs to 16 residues. CDR1 and CDR2 from the germline V gene are PRHDT and FYEKMQ (reference sequence). Losses at the gene ends were 6 bases for V and 2 bases for J; bases not matched to a gene: 4. In DNA, the CDR3 is TGTGCCAGCAGGGGGACTAGCGGGGGTCTCACAGATACGCAGTATTTT. Protein sequence: CASRGTSGGLTDTQYF.

This clonotype was detected many times. The CDR3 nucleotides are TGTGCCAGCAGCTTAGGCGGAACAGGGGTTTATGGCTACACCTTC. It specifies CASSLGGTGVYGYTF. The V call is TRBV7-6, the J call TRBJ1-2, with TRBD1 matching 7 bases. CDR3 length: 15 amino acids. Germline CDR1 reads SGHVS; CDR2 reads FNYEAQ. The trim removed 1 base at V and 5 bases at J, leaving 7 bases unmatched.

This clonotype was seen a handful of times. The CDR3 bases are TGTGCCAGCAGCGTAGAGGGGGTCGGCGAGCAGTACTTC. Amino acids: CASSVEGVGEQYF. The chain joins TRBV9 to TRBJ2-7, with TRBD1 as a possible D gene (6 bases). CDR3 length: 13 amino acids. The germline V and J ends were trimmed by 0 bases and 6 bases, with 10 bases remaining between them. Germline CDR1 reads SGDLS; CDR2 reads YYNGEE. The variable domain in full, completed from reference TRBV9 and TRBJ2-7, reads DSGVTQTPKHLITATGQRVTLRCSPRSGDLSVYWYQQSLDQGLQFLIQYYNGEERAKGNILERFSAQQFPDLHSELNLSSLELGDSALYFCASSVEGVGEQYFGPGTRLTVT.

The gene calls are TRBV4-1 and TRBJ2-1; weak D call: TRBD1 (5 bases). This CDR3 is built from 15 residues. CDR1 is MGHRA, CDR2 YSYEKL, per germline. V was cut by 0 bases and J by 5 bases, with 11 bases left in between. CDR3 loop: CASSQDPARDNEQFF. The CDR3 DNA reads as TGCGCCAGCAGCCAAGATCCTGCCAGGGACAATGAGCAGTTCTTC.

V and J are TRBV6-5 and TRBJ1-2; D gene ambiguous. Germline V gene sequence: CDR1 MNHEY, CDR2 SVGAGI. The V end was cut by 0 bases, the J end by 2 bases, with 4 bases between. The CDR3 covers 13 residues. CDR3 in amino acids: CASSYSQNYGYTF. Here the CDR3 DNA reads TGTGCCAGCAGTTACTCCCAAAACTATGGCTACACCTTC.

The chain uses TRBV7-6 and TRBJ2-7, with D unresolved. Trimming shortened V by 1 base and J by 2 bases, and 9 bases separated the two germline ends. Germline assignment: CDR1 SGHVS and CDR2 FNYEAQ. CDR3 length: 14 residues. The CDR3 protein is CASSLVLGAYEQYF. As DNA, the CDR3 is TGTGCCAGCAGCTTAGTGCTGGGCGCCTACGAGCAGTACTTC.

This chain connects TRBV28 to TRBJ2-2; no reliable D call. From germline, CDR1 is MDHEN and CDR2 SYDVKM. There are 14 residues in the CDR3. V lost 7 bases and J 4 bases, leaving 13 bases between the germline ends. This CDR3 reads CASTPRLGTGELFF. The CDR3 DNA sequence: TGTGCCAGCACCCCCCGACTCGGCACCGGGGAGCTGTTTTTT. The variable domain in full, with the rest retrieved from reference TRBV28 and TRBJ2-2, is DVKVTQSSRYLVKRTGEKVFLECVQDMDHENMFWYRQDPGLGLRLIYFSYDVKMKEKGDIPEGYSVSREKKERFSLILESASTNQTSMYLCASTPRLGTGELFFGEGSRLTVL.

The chain links TRBV6-4 to TRBJ2-1; 15 positions match TRBD2. This CDR3 comprises 18 residues. V trimming: 10 bases; J trimming: 15 bases; junction bases outside the gene matches: 25. Germline CDR1 reads MRHNA; CDR2 reads SNTAGT. The CDR3 here is CATRLQGNGLAGGRQPFF. CDR3 sequence (DNA): TGTGCCACGAGATTACAGGGAAACGGACTAGCGGGAGGGCGGCAGCCGTTCTTC.

This clonotype was detected a few times. The J gene is TRBJ2-3, the V gene TRBV3-1; no firm D call. V lost 0 bases, J lost 5 bases, and 9 bases lay in between. The CDR3 length is 14 residues. Germline V CDR1 and CDR2: LGHDT, YNNKEL (reference sequence). The CDR3 spells CASSQDISQDTQYF. CDR3 nucleotide sequence: TGTGCCAGCAGCCAAGATATTAGCCAAGATACGCAGTATTTT.